This T cell receptor beta chain was captured by sequencing in a study of T cells after yellow fever vaccination. On the study more broadly: Fractions of low cell number were prepared using SMART-Seq v4 Ultra Low Input. Findings and caveats of the study: Post-booster repertoires contained most primary-vaccination clones again (around 97% CD4, around 88% CD8). The CD4 compartment and the CD8 compartment contained a small share of clonotypes in common.

Notes on this clonotype: The antigen is undetermined.

Trimming removed 4 bases from V and 7 bases from J, with 15 bases in between. CDR3 length: 14 residues. Per the germline V gene, CDR1 is SGHRS and CDR2 is YFSETQ. A universal primer site and UMIs were added as TCR cDNA was made by 5'RACE template switching. TCRdb recomputed calls from the 5' RACE reads with MiXCR, one row per CDR3 protein. Altogether about 630,000 distinct CDR3 sequences are present, 9% to 15% being singletons, with the ten largest covering around 14%. The V and J genes are TRBV5-1 and TRBJ2-1, with unresolved D. The origin of this receptor is a man aged 25-40 years who received the YFV17D yellow fever vaccine. The sample in question was PBMCs, obtained on the day of the yellow fever booster vaccination. CDR3: CASSLLNTDNEQFF. As DNA, the CDR3 is TGCGCCAGCAGCCTACTAAATACGGATAATGAGCAGTTCTTC.